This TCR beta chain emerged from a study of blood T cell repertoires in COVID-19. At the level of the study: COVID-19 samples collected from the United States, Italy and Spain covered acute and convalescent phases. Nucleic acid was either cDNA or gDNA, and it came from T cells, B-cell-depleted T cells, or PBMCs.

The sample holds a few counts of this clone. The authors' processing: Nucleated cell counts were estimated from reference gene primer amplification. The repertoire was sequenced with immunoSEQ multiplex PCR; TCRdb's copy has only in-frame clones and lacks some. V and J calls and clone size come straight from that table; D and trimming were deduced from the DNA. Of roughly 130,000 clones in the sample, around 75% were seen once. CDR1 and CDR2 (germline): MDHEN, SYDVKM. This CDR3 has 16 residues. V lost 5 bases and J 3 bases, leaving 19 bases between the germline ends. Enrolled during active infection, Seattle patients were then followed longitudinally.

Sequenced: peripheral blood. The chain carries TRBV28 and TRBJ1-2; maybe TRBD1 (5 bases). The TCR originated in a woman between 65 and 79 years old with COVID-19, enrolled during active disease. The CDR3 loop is CASSPLTAYTYYGYTF. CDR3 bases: TGTGCCAGCAGTCCCCTGACAGCCTATACCTACTATGGCTACACCTTC.